The clone carrying this T cell receptor (beta chain) showed up just once. This CDR3 is built from 17 residues. Looked up from germline, CDR1 is SGDLS and CDR2 is YYNGEE. With V trimmed by 4 bases and J by 2 bases, 8 bases remained unmatched. The sample belongs to a study of blood T cell repertoires in COVID-19. Looking at the study overall: Samples of COVID-19 (acute and convalescent) were obtained from the United States, Italy and Spain. T cells, B-cell-depleted T cells, or PBMCs provided the cDNA or gDNA that served as material.

Methods used by the authors: Reference gene primers were amplified, and this amplification served to estimate nucleated cell counts. This table comes from immunoSEQ multiplex PCR, and its TCRdb copy is limited to in-frame clones, with some not included. V and J calls and clone size follow that table, whereas D and trimming were derived from the DNA. The sample records tens of thousands of clones, 80% to 90% being singletons. The TCR sequence derives from a man older than 75 with active COVID-19. The chain recombines TRBV9 with TRBJ2-3, with 12 positions matching TRBD2. Sequenced material: peripheral blood. Here the CDR3 reads CASSKSGTSGFTDTQYF. CDR3 in DNA: TGTGCCAGCAGCAAATCCGGGACTAGCGGGTTCACAGATACGCAGTATTTT.